The source of this T cell receptor beta chain is a study of T cell changes during pregnancy in multiple sclerosis. Produced via immunoSEQ multiplex PCR; TCRdb's table is partial and in-frame only. The data hold some 77,000 clones, with about 92% observed a single time. The CDR3 loop spans 15 amino acids. Germline CDR1 and CDR2: MNHEY and SMNVEV (reference sequence). V was shortened by 2 bases and J by 8 bases, with 13 bases between the two germline ends. Sequences were derived from CD4+ T cells from peripheral blood mononuclear cells, sampled before pregnancy. This chain connects TRBV27 to TRBJ1-6, with D possibly being TRBD1 (6 bases). This receptor was obtained from a female donor with multiple sclerosis, enrolled in a pregnancy study. The CDR3 sequence: CASSLRGGGYSPLHF. In nucleotides, the CDR3 is TGTGCCAGCAGTTTAAGAGGGGGTGGTTATTCACCCCTCCACTTT.